This TCR beta chain was sequenced during a study of TIL therapy for anti-PD-1-resistant metastatic lung cancer. Whole-study context: Tumor harvest preceded PD-1/PD-L1 blockade, followed by nivolumab treatment.

Sequencing used immunoSEQ v3. This table comes from immunoSEQ multiplex PCR, and its TCRdb copy is limited to in-frame clones, with some not included. The sample shows about 36,000 clones, over 70% of them seen only once. The time point: pre-treatment sample, taken before nivolumab and TIL therapy. Enrollment ran from October 2017 to early 2020. This CDR3 comprises 15 residues. Germline V gene sequence: CDR1 LGHNA, CDR2 YNFKEQ. J was trimmed by 4 bases and V by 0 bases; bases with no gene match: 4. The receptor comes from a person aged 25 to 85 with non-small cell lung cancer. The chain uses TRBV4-2 and TRBJ1-2, with 8 bases that match TRBD1. This specimen was blood, taken at baseline. The CDR3 nucleotides are TGTGCCAGCAGCCAAGAGGACAGGGAGATCTATGGCTACACCTTC. Protein sequence: CASSQEDREIYGYTF.